The 25 T cell receptor beta chains in this list originate from one sample, sequenced in a study of early T cells in non-severe SARS-CoV-2 infection. MiXCR was run by TCRdb on the 5' RACE reads, yielding one entry per CDR3 protein. The sample has tens of thousands of distinct CDR3 sequences, about a tenth seen once. Specimen: whole blood, collected at baseline. These receptors came from an adult who was a healthcare worker with PCR-confirmed SARS-CoV-2 infection or an uninfected control (not recorded which).

The chain recombines TRBV7-2 with TRBJ2-5; D not certain. This CDR3 is 14 amino acids long. The V gene's germline CDR1 is SGHTA and CDR2 FQGNSA. V lost 5 bases, J lost 7 bases, and 17 bases lay in between. CDR3 DNA sequence: TGTGCCAGCAGCCCCCCTTCCGACTTAAGGACCCAGTACTTC. Its protein is CASSPPSDLRTQYF.

This clonotype has at least ten counts. This sequence joins TRBV3-1 and TRBJ2-2, with D possibly TRBD1 on 6 matching bases. V lost 8 bases and J 1 base, leaving 11 bases between the germline ends. Germline V gene data show CDR1 as LGHDT and CDR2 as YNNKEL (reference sequence). The CDR3 totals 14 residues. CDR3 coding DNA: TGTGCCAGCTCAGGGGCCGGGAACACCGGGGAGCTGTTTTTT. Translating it yields CASSGAGNTGELFF. The full variable domain, completed using reference TRBV3-1 and TRBJ2-2, is DTAVSQTPKYLVTQMGNDKSIKCEQNLGHDTMYWYKQDSKKFLKIMFSYNNKELIINETVPNRFSPKSPDKAHLNLHINSLELGDSAVYFCASSGAGNTGELFFGEGSRLTVL.

This clonotype came up a few times. Likely a read error: the CDR3 ends without its conserved phenylalanine or tryptophan. The rearrangement links TRBV20-1 to TRBJ1-1, with no clear D. V lost 1 base, J lost 1 base, and 13 bases lay in between. CDR1 and CDR2 from the germline V gene are DFQATT and SNEGSKA (reference sequence). The CDR3 is 15 amino acids. The DNA of the CDR3 is TGCAGTGCTAGAGGGCCCAGAAGGAGGAACACTGAAGCTTTCCTT. This encodes CSARGPRRRNTEAFL.

This chain uses TRBV4-1 with TRBJ2-7; TRBD2 aligns across 7 bases. Trimming removed 4 bases from V and 0 bases from J; junction bases left unmatched: 6. Looked up from germline, CDR1 is MGHRA and CDR2 is YSYEKL. The CDR3 loop spans 15 amino acids. CDR3 protein: CASSLEAGLSYEQYF. The CDR3 nucleotides read TGCGCCAGCAGCCTCGAAGCGGGACTCTCCTACGAGCAGTACTTC.

The J gene is TRBJ2-1, the V gene TRBV11-2, with TRBD2 identical over 12 bases. This CDR3 has 14 residues. From germline, CDR1 is SGHAT and CDR2 FQNNGV. Germline trimming cut 4 bases from V and 7 bases from J; bases unmatched to any gene: 2. The CDR3 reads CASSSGLAGNEQFF. The DNA of the CDR3 is TGTGCCAGCAGCTCCGGACTAGCGGGGAATGAGCAGTTCTTC.

This clonotype appeared a few times. The rearrangement joins TRBV11-2 to TRBJ2-1; D is perhaps TRBD1 or TRBD2 (5 bases each). Germline CDR1 reads SGHAT; CDR2 reads FQNNGV. Trimming took 6 bases from V and 0 from J, leaving 15 bases between them. The CDR3 loop spans 16 amino acids. DNA for the CDR3: TGTGCCAGCAGTCAAGGGGCGGGTAGCTCCTACAATGAGCAGTTCTTC. Protein sequence: CASSQGAGSSYNEQFF.

This clonotype was seen at least ten times. The chain employs TRBV7-2 and TRBJ2-4, with 7 bases lining up with TRBD1. This CDR3 region has 14 residues. In germline, CDR1 is SGHTA, CDR2 FQGNSA. V lost 6 bases to trimming and J lost 3 bases; unmatched junction nucleotides: 5. The CDR3 loop reads CASRVAGGKNIQYF. The CDR3 DNA is TGTGCCAGCAGGGTAGCAGGGGGCAAAAACATTCAGTACTTC. The full variable domain, in which reference TRBV7-2 and TRBJ2-4 provide the parts outside the CDR3, is GAGVSQSPSNKVTEKGKDVELRCDPISGHTALYWYRQSLGQGLEFLIYFQGNSAPDKSGLPSDRFSAERTGGSVSTLTIQRTQQEDSAVYLCASRVAGGKNIQYFGAGTRLSVL.

This clonotype was found many times. V gene TRBV5-1 combines with J gene TRBJ1-1, with D perhaps matching TRBD1 (5 bases). This CDR3 has 14 residues. V dropped 0 bases and J dropped 6 bases, with 12 bases sitting between them. Germline assignment: CDR1 SGHRS and CDR2 YFSETQ. The CDR3 loop is CASSLAQGIAEAFF. The CDR3 region has the DNA TGCGCCAGCAGCTTGGCCCAGGGTATCGCTGAAGCTTTCTTT.

This clonotype was observed a few times. The chain recombines TRBV7-2 with TRBJ2-1, with D unclear. Germline values: CDR1 SGHTA, CDR2 FQGNSA. The CDR3 is made up of 12 amino acids. Between the trimmed V and J ends, which lost 5 bases and 6 bases, there was a span of 8 bases. CDR3 nucleotides: TGTGCCAGCAGCCGTTTGCCCAATGAGCAGTTCTTC. This translates into CASSRLPNEQFF.

This clonotype was seen repeatedly, ten times or more. The chain has TRBV7-9 and TRBJ2-4, with D possibly being TRBD2 (6 bases). V was clipped by 4 bases and J by 12 bases, with 10 bases between them. CDR3 length equals 11 residues. Germline-derived CDR1 and CDR2 are SEHNR and FQNEAQ (reference sequence). The CDR3 reads CASSSSGAQYF. The CDR3 nucleotides are TGTGCCAGCAGCTCCTCGGGAGCTCAGTACTTC.

The chain is built from TRBV30 and TRBJ2-7; D may be TRBD2 (7 bases). Germline CDR1 reads GTSNPN; CDR2 reads SVGIG (reference sequence). Trimming took off 2 bases at V and 6 bases at J, with 14 bases between the two ends. This CDR3 contains 13 residues. The CDR3 reads CAWSRGANFEQYF. As DNA, the CDR3 is TGTGCCTGGAGTCGGGGGGCTAACTTCGAGCAGTACTTC.

In its sample, this clonotype was seen many times. The chain recombines TRBV12-3 or TRBV12-4 with TRBJ2-5, with D possibly being TRBD1 (5 bases). Trimming cost V 6 bases and J 2 bases, with 13 bases left between them. There are 14 residues in the CDR3. CDR3 nucleotides: TGTGCCAGCAGCATAGGGGCCCCACAAGAGACCCAGTACTTC. As protein: CASSIGAPQETQYF.

This clonotype was observed at least ten times. The CDR3 sequence is CASTQAGTERSPLHF. DNA for the CDR3: TGTGCCAGCACCCAAGCGGGCACGGAACGGTCACCCCTCCACTTT. The genes are TRBV7-9 and TRBJ1-6; D gene uncertain. V lost 7 bases, J lost 10 bases, and 20 bases lay in between. Per germline, CDR1 SEHNR and CDR2 FQNEAQ (reference sequence). CDR3 size: 15 residues.

The genes are TRBV2 and TRBJ1-5; possibly TRBD1 for D (5 bases). Between the trimmed V and J ends, which lost 7 bases and 6 bases, there was a span of 16 bases. Germline V gene lookup returns CDR1 SNHLY and CDR2 FYNNEI. The CDR3 has 14 residues. The CDR3 protein is CASTFQGRVQPQHF. CDR3 nucleotides: TGTGCCAGCACCTTCCAGGGTAGGGTTCAGCCCCAGCATTTT.

V is TRBV12-3 or TRBV12-4 and J is TRBJ1-1; 9 bases are a match to TRBD1. V gave up 6 bases and J gave up 1 base; unmatched junction bases: 6. The CDR3 extends over 15 amino acids. The CDR3 DNA reads as TGTGCCAGCAGGGCGACAGGGGGACCGAACACTGAAGCTTTCTTT. Protein: CASRATGGPNTEAFF.

This clonotype was detected many times. This rearrangement joins TRBV11-2 to TRBJ2-7, with 9 bases lining up with TRBD2. Germline V gene sequence: CDR1 SGHAT, CDR2 FQNNGV. CDR3 length: 14 residues. After removal of 3 bases from V and 9 bases from J, the junction contained 9 bases not matched to a gene. The DNA for the CDR3 is TGTGCCAGCAGCTTTGACGCGGGGGGGCTCGGGCAGTACTTC. This encodes CASSFDAGGLGQYF. The entire variable domain, with the rest obtained from reference TRBV11-2 and TRBJ2-7, is as follows: EAGVAQSPRYKIIEKRQSVAFWCNPISGHATLYWYQQILGQGPKLLIQFQNNGVVDDSQLPKDRFSAERLKGVDSTLKIQPAKLEDSAVYLCASSFDAGGLGQYFGPGTRLTVT.

This clonotype was observed a few times. This rearrangement joins TRBV24-1 to TRBJ2-6; D remains unclear. V lost 4 bases to trimming and J lost 1 base, with 4 bases between them. The CDR3 extends over 14 amino acids. Germline-derived CDR1 and CDR2 are KGHDR and SFDVKD. The CDR3 DNA sequence: TGTGCCACCAGTGAGGTGTCTGGGGCCAACGTCCTGACTTTC. Its protein is CATSEVSGANVLTF.

This clonotype was recorded at least ten times. The V and J genes are TRBV12-3 or TRBV12-4 and TRBJ1-2, with a weak D call TRBD1 (6 bases). V was cut by 6 bases and J by 4 bases, with 18 bases left in between. The CDR3 has 15 amino acids. CDR3 in amino acids: CASRLGENRVYGYTF. The CDR3 DNA is TGTGCCAGCAGACTGGGAGAGAACAGGGTCTATGGCTACACCTTC.

This clonotype has a handful of counts. The chain employs TRBV4-3 and TRBJ2-6; D not resolved. The CDR3 spans 16 residues. Trimming left V 0 bases short and J 2 bases short, with 8 bases between. Germline CDR1 LGHNA, CDR2 YSLEER. This chain's CDR3 is CASSQDLPPGANVLTF. The CDR3 DNA reads TGCGCCAGCAGCCAAGACCTCCCACCTGGGGCCAACGTCCTGACTTTC.

This clonotype was observed many times. The V gene is TRBV7-9, the J gene TRBJ2-3; the D is unclear. The CDR3 loop spans 12 amino acids. From germline, CDR1 is SEHNR and CDR2 FQNEAQ (reference sequence). The V gene lost 6 bases and the J gene lost 4 bases, with 8 bases spanning the gap. CDR3 sequence reads: CASRKIADTQYF. DNA for the CDR3: TGTGCCAGCAGAAAGATCGCAGATACGCAGTATTTT.

This clonotype was observed once. The rearrangement uses TRBV29-1 and TRBJ2-3; no reliable D call. This CDR3 has 11 residues. Between the trimmed V and J ends, which lost 3 bases and 11 bases, there was a span of 12 bases. Germline CDR1 reads SQVTM; CDR2 reads ANQGSEA. For the CDR3, the DNA is TGCAGCGTTGAGGGCCGAGTGGAGCAGTATTTT. Amino acids: CSVEGRVEQYF.

The chain combines TRBV11-2 with TRBJ1-1, with 7 bases that match TRBD1. The V segment lost 1 base and the J segment 0 bases; nucleotides outside the gene matches: 14. Germline CDR1 is SGHAT and CDR2 is FQNNGV. The CDR3 spans 19 residues. As DNA, the CDR3 is TGTGCCAGCAGCTTAGTAGCCCCGATTTTACAGGGGATGAACACTGAAGCTTTCTTT. Protein: CASSLVAPILQGMNTEAFF.

This chain connects TRBV6-1 to TRBJ2-3; D remains ambiguous. V dropped 4 bases and J dropped 1 base, with 3 bases sitting between them. Germline V gene sequence: CDR1 MNHNS, CDR2 SASEGT. The CDR3 covers 12 residues. CDR3 region: CASSGGTDTQYF. The CDR3 region has the DNA TGTGCCAGCAGTGGGGGCACAGATACGCAGTATTTT.

The chain has TRBV12-5 and TRBJ1-2; 7 bases match TRBD1. CDR1 is LGHNT, CDR2 FRNRAP, per germline. V shed 1 base and J 6 bases; nucleotides not matched to a gene: 5. CDR3 length: 14 amino acids. CDR3 bases: TGTGCTAGTGGTTTGGAGACAGGGAGAGATGGCTACACCTTC. It is translated as CASGLETGRDGYTF.

This sequence joins TRBV12-3 or TRBV12-4 and TRBJ1-2; D might be TRBD1 (6 bases). The CDR3 has 14 residues. V shed 5 bases and J shed 7 bases, with 17 bases lying between them. The CDR3 nucleotides read TGTGCCAGCAGTCCCCGCCGCGGGGGCACTGGCTACACCTTC. Translated, it gives CASSPRRGGTGYTF.